A selection of T cell receptor beta chains follows, all from one sample in a study of low-dose radiotherapy and immunotherapy resistance in tumors. TCRdb independently ran MiXCR on the reads; one entry per CDR3 protein. Here the sample spans about 58,000 distinct CDR3 sequences, about a quarter being singletons. The sample in question was PBMCs, obtained after low-dose radiotherapy plus immunotherapy. The receptors originated from a male donor with prostate cancer. CDR3s include the opening cysteine and the closing phenylalanine or tryptophan. Fields, in order: V gene, D gene, clone size, J gene, CDR3 DNA, CDR3 protein. D genes are given only for firm matches. Size is omitted from some rows. Given values are once, few, many or a class for expanded clones.

TRBV7-9	NA	many	TRBJ1-4	TGTGCCAGCAGCCAACAGACAGGAGTTAATGAAAAACTGTTTTTT	CASSQQTGVNEKLFF
TRBV28	NA	NA	TRBJ2-1	TGTGCCAGCAAATCCTCCGGGGCTGGCTATGAGCAGTTCTTC	CASKSSGAGYEQFF
TRBV28	TRBD2	many	TRBJ2-2	TGTGCCAGCAGTTTACTAGCGGGAGGACACACCGGGGAGCTGTTTTTT	CASSLLAGGHTGELFF
TRBV4-3	NA	many	TRBJ1-2	TGCGCCAGCAGTCCGGGAGCGAGATTCTATGGCTACACCTTC	CASSPGARFYGYTF
TRBV11-2	TRBD2	many	TRBJ2-1	TGTGCCAGCAGCTTAAAGGCTTCGATCGCGGGAGGTGACAATGAGCAGTTCTTC	CASSLKASIAGGDNEQFF
TRBV7-2	TRBD1	many	TRBJ2-1	TGTGCCAGCAGCAAACAGGGGAATAGGGGGAATGAGCAGTTCTTC	CASSKQGNRGNEQFF
TRBV11-2	TRBD2	many	TRBJ2-7	TGTGCCAGCAGCTTGGGACTAGCGGGAGTAGCCGAGCAGTACTTC	CASSLGLAGVAEQYF
TRBV6-2/TRBV6-3	NA	many	TRBJ1-2	TGTGCCAGCAGTTACTGGGGCCGGACCCAGGACTATGGCTACACCTTC	CASSYWGRTQDYGYTF
TRBV13	TRBD2	NA	TRBJ2-1	TGTGCCAGCACAGCGGGAAGCTCCTACAATGAGCAGTTCTTC	CASTAGSSYNEQFF
TRBV5-1	NA	many	TRBJ2-3	TGCGCCAGCAGCACGCCCCCAGATACGCAGTATTTT	CASSTPPDTQYF
TRBV4-1	TRBD2	NA	TRBJ2-5	TGCGCCAGCAGCCAAGTCGCAGCGGGGGGAGAGACCCAGTACTTC	CASSQVAAGGETQYF
TRBV4-2	TRBD1	many	TRBJ1-2	TGTGCCAGCAGCCAAACAAGGACAGGCGGCTATGGCTACACCTTC	CASSQTRTGGYGYTF
TRBV20-1	TRBD1	many	TRBJ2-5	TGCAGTGCTCATGGGACAGGGGTACCCCAAGAGACCCAGTACTTC	CSAHGTGVPQETQYF
TRBV20-1	TRBD2	medium-sized	TRBJ2-3	TGCAGTGCTACTAGCGGGAGTGGGGGAGATACGCAGTATTTT	CSATSGSGGDTQYF
TRBV3-1	TRBD2	many	TRBJ2-2	TGTGCCAGCAGCCCAAGGACTAGCGGGATTGCGAACACCGGGGAGCTGTTTTTT	CASSPRTSGIANTGELFF
TRBV6-2/TRBV6-3	TRBD1	many	TRBJ2-1	TGTGCCAGCAGTTACGAGACAGGGGGCTTCAATGAGCAGTTCTTC	CASSYETGGFNEQFF
TRBV7-9	TRBD1	medium-sized	TRBJ1-2	TGTGCCAGCACCGCCTCCGGGACAGGGAACGGCTACACCTTC	CASTASGTGNGYTF
TRBV3-1	NA	many	TRBJ2-4	TGTGCCAGCAGCCAACGAGACGGGAAAAACATTCAGTACTTC	CASSQRDGKNIQYF
TRBV19	NA	many	TRBJ2-2	TGTGCCAGTAGTATCAGTCTCCAGGACAGGGAGCTGTTTTTT	CASSISLQDRELFF
TRBV25-1	NA	NA	TRBJ2-2	TGTGCCAGCAGTGACGACGGAGGGGCGAACACCGGGGAGCTGTTTTTT	CASSDDGGANTGELFF
TRBV6-6	NA	NA	TRBJ2-5	TGTGCCAGCAGTGAGCTCGGGGATTGGGAGACCCAGTACTTC	CASSELGDWETQYF
TRBV18	TRBD2	NA	TRBJ2-5	TGTGCCAGCTCGCCCGCTAGCGGGGATGAGACCCAGTACTTC	CASSPASGDETQYF
TRBV18	NA	many	TRBJ2-1	TGTGCCAGCTCACCATTTTACGGACCGGGGTCCTACAATGAGCAGTTCTTC	CASSPFYGPGSYNEQFF
TRBV2	NA	many	TRBJ2-5	TGTGCCAGCAGTGGGCCCAAGGGCACCCAGTACTTC	CASSGPKGTQYF
TRBV20-1	NA	NA	TRBJ2-3	TGCAGTGCTTCCAAGGACTCATCTGGCACAGATACGCAGTATTTT	CSASKDSSGTDTQYF
TRBV4-1	TRBD1	NA	TRBJ1-6	TGCGCCAGCAGCCAGGGACAGGGGGCGAAATCACCCCTCCACTTT	CASSQGQGAKSPLHF
TRBV4-3	NA	many	TRBJ2-7	TGCGCCAGCAGCCGAGGCCAACCGGGCTGGTCGGGGGAGCAGTACTTC	CASSRGQPGWSGEQYF
TRBV20-1	NA	many	TRBJ2-3	TGCAGTGCTGGCAGCCAGAGGATAACAGATACGCAGTATTTT	CSAGSQRITDTQYF